The present entry profiles one T cell receptor beta chain with its context. These data belong to a study of CD8 T cells in ankylosing spondylitis. Trimming shortened V by 6 bases and J by 6 bases, and 11 bases separated the two germline ends. The CDR3 length is 12 residues. Germline assignment: CDR1 MNHNY and CDR2 SVGAGI (reference sequence). Quantitative molecular-barcoded 5'-RACE generated the TCR beta libraries. Each CDR3 protein is one row after TCRdb ran MiXCR on the 5' RACE reads. The sample lists about 360,000 distinct CDR3 sequences; about 14% were seen once. The chain uses TRBV6-6 and TRBJ1-1; D remains unclear. The receptor's source is a male donor with ankylosing spondylitis or in good health (not recorded which). Specimen: blood, either unsorted or a sorted T cell fraction (not recorded which). The CDR3 coding sequence is TGTGCCAGCAGCCCGAACGGGCCTGAAGCTTTCTTT. It translates to CASSPNGPEAFF.